These T cell receptor beta chains were read from a single sample in a study of Ad26.COV2.S vaccination and SARS-CoV-2 variants. Assay: immunoSEQ multiplex PCR; the TCRdb copy retains only in-frame clones and omits some. The table includes about 400,000 clones, 83% detected once. Sample: peripheral blood, taken in a trial of Ad26.COV2.S vaccine versus placebo. These receptors all come from a person between 18 and 65 years old who received the Ad26.COV2.S COVID-19 vaccine or a placebo. CDR3s include the opening cysteine and the closing phenylalanine or tryptophan.

>TRBJ1-6|TRBV2
CASSPYSPLHF
>TRBJ2-5|TRBV5-1
CASSDPWGQETQYF
>TRBJ2-5|TRBV4-1
CASSQVGRETQYF
>TRBJ2-2|TRBV6-1
CASSERAREAGELFF
>TRBJ2-3|TRBV9
CASSGEGGDTDTQYF
>TRBJ2-3|TRBV11-3
CASSPGLAASTDTQYF
>TRBJ2-5|TRBV5-1
CASSLGVHETQYF
>TRBJ1-2|TRBV11-2
CASSKPDLGYTF
>TRBJ1-5|TRBV12-3/TRBV12-4
CASRYSTGQPQHF
>TRBJ1-2|TRBV19
CASKGGTVYGYTF
>TRBJ1-1|TRBV6-5
CASRWDRVTEAFF
>TRBJ2-2|TRBV25-1
CASSDRGRNTGELFF
>TRBJ2-3|TRBV3-1/TRBV3-2
CASSQVSGSADTQYF
>TRBJ2-2|TRBV15
CATSRGQDTGELFF
>TRBJ2-1|TRBV6-1
CASSEVGVSYNEQFF
>TRBJ1-1|TRBV15
CATSRDRGGSTEAFF
>TRBJ2-5|TRBV13
CASSISSGSYQETQYF
>TRBJ1-3|TRBV9
CASSVSDSSGNTIYF
>TRBJ1-2|TRBV7-2
CASSLSSYGYTF
>TRBJ1-1|TRBV27
CASSRQGATYLNTEAFF
>TRBJ2-3|TRBV5-1
CASSLSGGANTQYF
>TRBJ1-3|TRBV7-8
CASSLVRVQGVYSGNTIYF